A single sample gave rise to the 21 T cell receptor beta chains below, sequenced in a study of cytotoxic CD8 clonotypes in ibrutinib-treated CLL. The table came from immunoSEQ multiplex PCR; TCRdb's copy has only in-frame clones and leaves some out. The data hold some 150,000 clones, with roughly 83% observed a single time. The sequenced sample was PBMCs, obtained after 12 months of ibrutinib treatment. These receptors were collected from a human donor with chronic lymphocytic leukemia.

A few counts support this clone. The V and J genes are TRBV28 and TRBJ2-1; a weak D match, TRBD1 (7 bases). The CDR3 contains 14 residues. Germline values: CDR1 MDHEN, CDR2 SYDVKM. V lost 5 bases, J lost 4 bases, and 12 bases lay in between. The CDR3 reads CASSRGTDYNEQFF. CDR3 nucleotides: TGTGCCAGCAGTCGCGGGACAGATTACAATGAGCAGTTCTTC.

The chain employs TRBV6-6 and TRBJ2-1; weak D call: TRBD2 (6 bases). This CDR3 has 12 residues. CDR1 and CDR2 (germline): MNHNY, SVGAGI (reference sequence). Trimming stripped 6 bases from V and 12 bases from J, with 15 bases between. The CDR3 DNA reads TGTGCCAGCAGCCCCACCCCGGAGGGGCAGTTCTTC. Encoded protein: CASSPTPEGQFF.

The gene calls are TRBV10-3 and TRBJ1-5; D call uncertain. CDR1 and CDR2 (germline): ENHRY, SYGVKD. The CDR3 sequence is 15 residues long. V was shortened by 8 bases and J by 6 bases, with 20 bases between the two germline ends. CDR3 in amino acids: CAIGSPRAISQPQHF. The CDR3 DNA follows: TGTGCCATCGGGTCCCCCCGTGCGATTTCTCAGCCCCAGCATTTT.

This chain uses TRBV5-4 with TRBJ2-3; weak D call: TRBD1 (6 bases). The CDR3 runs 17 residues. Trimming took 3 bases from V and 0 from J, leaving 17 bases between them. The V gene's germline CDR1 is SGHNT and CDR2 YYREEE (reference sequence). The CDR3 here is CASSSPGVLTSTDTQYF. The CDR3 DNA sequence: TGTGCCAGCAGCTCTCCAGGGGTCCTAACTAGCACAGATACGCAGTATTTT.

This rearrangement joins TRBV7-6 to TRBJ2-3; tentatively, D is TRBD2 (5 bases). CDR1 is SGHVS, CDR2 FNYEAQ, per germline. The CDR3 runs to 12 residues. V was trimmed by 5 bases and J by 5 bases, leaving 8 bases between them. The CDR3 DNA follows: TGTGCCAGCAGCCACGCGGGAGATACGCAGTATTTT. Amino acid sequence: CASSHAGDTQYF.

The rearrangement links TRBV7-9 to TRBJ2-3; no clear D gene. This CDR3 region has 16 residues. Trimming took off 5 bases at V and 0 bases at J, with 15 bases between the two ends. From germline, CDR1 is SEHNR and CDR2 FQNEAQ (reference sequence). The CDR3 loop reads CASSPDVGISTDTQYF. Written as DNA, the CDR3 is TGTGCCAGCAGCCCCGACGTAGGGATTAGCACAGATACGCAGTATTTT.

J is TRBJ2-3 and V is TRBV11-3; TRBD1 aligns across 9 bases. With 5 bases clipped from V and 4 bases from J, the junction kept 1 base outside the gene matches. The germline CDR1 and CDR2 sequences are SGHNT and YENEEA. The CDR3 runs 13 residues. CDR3 coding DNA: TGTGCCAGCAGCGGGACAGGGCCAGATACGCAGTATTTT. Translated: CASSGTGPDTQYF. The variable domain in full, with the rest retrieved from reference TRBV11-3 and TRBJ2-3, is EAGVVQSPRYKIIEKKQPVAFWCNPISGHNTLYWYLQNLGQGPELLIRYENEEAVDDSQLPKDRFSAERLKGVDSTLKIQPAELGDSAVYLCASSGTGPDTQYFGPGTRLTVL.

V gene TRBV29-1 combines with J gene TRBJ1-4; D not resolved. In germline, CDR1 is SQVTM, CDR2 ANQGSEA. Trimming took off 4 bases at V and 10 bases at J, with 19 bases between the two ends. The CDR3 has 14 residues. The CDR3 loop is CSVVYGFEDGKLFF. The DNA for the CDR3 is TGCAGCGTTGTTTACGGCTTCGAGGACGGAAAACTGTTTTTT.

The V and J genes are TRBV12-5 and TRBJ2-2; 10 bases fit TRBD2. Trimming took 2 bases from V and 3 from J; bases not matched to a gene: 9. There are 18 residues in the CDR3. The V gene's germline CDR1 is LGHNT and CDR2 FRNRAP. CDR3 bases: TGTGCTAGTGGTTTGTTTCTCGTCCTAGCGGGAGACACCGGGGAGCTGTTTTTT. Translating gives CASGLFLVLAGDTGELFF.

The CDR3 is CASSLGGGADGNTIYF. The DNA for the CDR3 is TGTGCCAGCAGCTTGGGTGGAGGGGCTGATGGAAACACCATATATTTT. This rearrangement joins TRBV5-4 to TRBJ1-3; the D gene is possibly TRBD1 (5 bases). CDR1 is SGHNT and CDR2 is YYREEE in the germline V gene (reference sequence). Trimming pared 0 bases from V and 3 bases from J, leaving 13 bases between. There are 16 residues in the CDR3. Full variable domain (rest looked up from reference TRBV5-4 and TRBJ1-3): ETGVTQSPTHLIKTRGQQVTLRCSSQSGHNTVSWYQQALGQGPQFIFQYYREEENGRGNFPPRFSGLQFPNYSSELNVNALELDDSALYLCASSLGGGADGNTIYFGEGSWLTVV.

This chain links TRBV2 with TRBJ1-2; D perhaps matches TRBD1 (5 bases). Germline V gene sequence: CDR1 SNHLY, CDR2 FYNNEI. Trimming left V 0 bases short and J 5 bases short, with 10 bases between. CDR3 length: 14 residues. The chain's CDR3 is CASSEAGRDYGYTF. The CDR3, as DNA: TGTGCCAGCAGTGAAGCGGGACGGGATTATGGCTACACCTTC.

This chain connects TRBV9 to TRBJ1-1; no firm D call. The CDR3 is made up of 12 amino acids. Germline V lookup: CDR1 SGDLS, CDR2 YYNGEE. Trimming removed 4 bases at V and 4 bases at J, with 8 bases between. CDR3 coding DNA: TGTGCCAGCAGCCCTCTCGGCACTGAAGCTTTCTTT. Translated, it gives CASSPLGTEAFF.

The V gene is TRBV28, the J gene TRBJ2-5; D might be TRBD2 (6 bases). Between the trimmed V and J ends, which lost 2 bases and 1 base, there was a span of 11 bases. The CDR3 sequence is 15 residues long. CDR1 and CDR2 (germline): MDHEN, SYDVKM. The CDR3 region is CASSLLGLSQETQYF. CDR3 sequence (DNA): TGTGCCAGCAGTTTACTCGGACTATCCCAAGAGACCCAGTACTTC.

The rearrangement links TRBV4-1 to TRBJ2-3, with D perhaps given as TRBD1 or TRBD2 (5 bases each). The V gene lost 2 bases and the J gene lost 2 bases, with 8 bases spanning the gap. The CDR3 consists of 14 residues. Germline CDR1 MGHRA, CDR2 YSYEKL. The CDR3 nucleotides read TGCGCCAGCAGCCAATGGGACCCCACAGATACGCAGTATTTT. It is translated as CASSQWDPTDTQYF.

The chain employs TRBV29-1 and TRBJ2-1, with a possible D match to TRBD1 (6 bases). V gave up 8 bases and J gave up 2 bases, with 13 bases separating them. In germline, CDR1 is SQVTM, CDR2 ANQGSEA. The CDR3 has 13 residues. CDR3: CSHRTATYNEQFF. CDR3 DNA: TGCAGCCACAGGACAGCGACCTACAATGAGCAGTTCTTC.

This clone was counted a single time. The chain is built from TRBV25-1 and TRBJ1-3; weak D call: TRBD1 (6 bases). Germline assignment: CDR1 MGHDK and CDR2 SYGVNS. This CDR3 spans 14 amino acids. The V end lost 6 bases, the J end lost 2 bases, and 11 bases lay between the germline ends. CDR3 sequence reads: CASRESGAGNTIYF. The DNA for the CDR3 is TGTGCCAGCAGGGAGTCAGGGGCTGGAAACACCATATATTTT.

J is TRBJ2-5 and V is TRBV7-9; D is possibly TRBD2 (6 bases). The length of the CDR3 is 14 residues. Germline lookup yields CDR1 SEHNR and CDR2 FQNEAQ (reference sequence). With 5 bases removed from V and 0 bases from J, the gap between germline ends came to 10 bases. CDR3 loop: CASSTGRYQETQYF. As DNA, the CDR3 is TGTGCCAGCAGCACTGGGAGGTACCAAGAGACCCAGTACTTC.

The chain recombines TRBV6-1 with TRBJ2-1; 7 nucleotides agree with TRBD1. Germline V gene lookup returns CDR1 MNHNS and CDR2 SASEGT. The CDR3 sequence is 14 residues long. Unmatched junction bases numbered 5, after V lost 6 bases and J lost 3 bases. The CDR3 nucleotides are TGTGCCAGCAGCGGGACAGCCTTCTACAATGAGCAGTTCTTC. This codes for CASSGTAFYNEQFF.

The chain combines TRBV5-4 with TRBJ2-3; TRBD2 might be the D (6 bases). The germline CDR1 and CDR2 sequences are SGHNT and YYREEE (reference sequence). V lost 4 bases and J 6 bases, leaving 21 bases between the germline ends. The CDR3 runs to 16 residues. CDR3 sequence: CASSPASKIAVDTQYF. CDR3 nucleotide sequence: TGTGCCAGCAGCCCGGCATCCAAAATAGCGGTCGATACGCAGTATTTT.

The chain uses TRBV11-2 and TRBJ2-1, with D possibly matching TRBD1 (6 bases). The CDR3 runs 14 residues. The germline V gene has CDR1 SGHAT and CDR2 FQNNGV. Deletions cut 4 bases from V and 3 bases from J, with 10 bases between. The CDR3 protein is CASSSSGVYNEQFF. CDR3 in DNA: TGTGCCAGCAGCTCCTCAGGGGTCTACAATGAGCAGTTCTTC.

This rearrangement joins TRBV25-1 to TRBJ2-3; unclear D gene. The CDR3 is 17 residues long. CDR1 is MGHDK and CDR2 is SYGVNS in the germline V gene. V lost 6 bases to trimming and J lost 2 bases, with 21 bases between them. The CDR3 here is CASSASRLNSYTDTQYF. The DNA of the CDR3 is TGTGCCAGCAGCGCATCCAGACTCAATTCTTACACAGATACGCAGTATTTT.